Included here is one T cell receptor beta chain sequence, with context. The method was immunoSEQ multiplex PCR; TCRdb's version includes in-frame clones alone and lacks a portion of them. The repertoire holds around 240,000 clones, with around 87% as singletons. This entry belongs to a study of blood T cell repertoires in COVID-19. Trimming pared 4 bases from V and 2 bases from J, leaving 16 bases between. This CDR3 comprises 16 residues. The germline gives CDR1 MNHEY, CDR2 SVGAGI. The sample comprised peripheral blood. J is TRBJ2-3 and V is TRBV6-5; D might be TRBD1 (6 bases). The origin of this receptor is a woman aged 30 to 39 who had recovered from COVID-19. The CDR3 region has the DNA TGTGCCAGCAGTTTACGAGACAGGTCATCCACAGATACGCAGTATTTT. Its translation is CASSLRDRSSTDTQYF.